The source of this TCR beta chain is a study of CD8+ T cells in alopecia areata. Study-level background: The study gave treated patients oral tofacitinib at 5 to 10 mg twice daily.

Regarding the study as a whole: In scalp samples, resident alphabeta T cells of normal skin are also sequenced.

Sorting of CD4+ and CD8+ T cells was performed on PBMCs. The V gene's germline CDR1 is SGHAT and CDR2 FQNNGV. This CDR3 comprises 13 residues. With 2 bases removed from V and 6 bases from J, the gap between germline ends came to 8 bases. Sequencing templates came from extracted RNA that was reverse transcribed into cDNA. The assay was immunoSEQ multiplex PCR, and TCRdb's table has in-frame clones only and misses some. The repertoire includes roughly 250,000 clones, 67% of them detected once, and 1% to 1.5% sits in the top ten. For this clone: Its specificity is unknown.

The gene calls are TRBV11-2 and TRBJ2-1; unclear D gene. The receptor's source is a human donor with alopecia areata. This material consisted of CD4+ T cells sorted from blood, taken at week 0. CDR3 coding DNA: TGTGCCAGCAGCTTAAATGAAGCCAATGAGCAGTTCTTC. Protein product: CASSLNEANEQFF. Using reference TRBV11-2 and TRBJ2-1 for the parts outside the CDR3, the full variable domain is EAGVAQSPRYKIIEKRQSVAFWCNPISGHATLYWYQQILGQGPKLLIQFQNNGVVDDSQLPKDRFSAERLKGVDSTLKIQPAKLEDSAVYLCASSLNEANEQFFGPGTRLTVL.